Listed below are T cell receptor beta chains from one sample, sequenced in a study of long-term antiretroviral therapy in people with HIV. Assay: immunoSEQ multiplex PCR; the TCRdb copy retains only in-frame clones and omits some. The sample includes some 15,000 clones, more than 65% of them seen just once. Specimen: unsorted PBMCs, collected 0.4 years after starting antiretroviral therapy. Receptors originate from a man aged 25-40 years with HIV. Each CDR3 is given without its conserved first and last residue. Fields, in order: CDR3 protein, V gene, J gene.

cdr3_aa: ASSNRGRGVNTEAF
v_call: TRBV21-1
j_call: TRBJ1-1

cdr3_aa: ATDITGQGHTGELF
v_call: TRBV15
j_call: TRBJ2-2

cdr3_aa: ASSVDATDSGNTIY
v_call: TRBV9
j_call: TRBJ1-3

cdr3_aa: ASSSRQGYYGYT
v_call: TRBV11-2
j_call: TRBJ1-2

cdr3_aa: ATSREKGFSSYEQY
v_call: TRBV15
j_call: TRBJ2-7

cdr3_aa: ASSTRSSGYGYT
v_call: TRBV5-6
j_call: TRBJ1-2

cdr3_aa: ASSGSSGRYETQY
v_call: TRBV9
j_call: TRBJ2-5

cdr3_aa: ASSQAASHDQPQH
v_call: TRBV4-1
j_call: TRBJ1-5

cdr3_aa: ASSPLSGGEYNEQF
v_call: TRBV7-8
j_call: TRBJ2-1

cdr3_aa: ASSYGTDNYEQY
v_call: TRBV6-5
j_call: TRBJ2-7

cdr3_aa: ASSPRPLLYGYT
v_call: TRBV28
j_call: TRBJ1-2

cdr3_aa: ASSFRSPSSQVNEKLF
v_call: TRBV5-5
j_call: TRBJ1-4

cdr3_aa: ASSHTGTNRRGQETQY
v_call: TRBV5-1
j_call: TRBJ2-5

cdr3_aa: ASSLSGLGLGEQY
v_call: TRBV27
j_call: TRBJ2-7

cdr3_aa: ASGLEGLGGDTQY
v_call: TRBV12-5
j_call: TRBJ2-3

cdr3_aa: ASSSPQGRSYEQY
v_call: TRBV7-9
j_call: TRBJ2-7

cdr3_aa: ASSSGLAYEQY
v_call: TRBV11-2
j_call: TRBJ2-7

cdr3_aa: ASIAYNEQF
v_call: TRBV6-5
j_call: TRBJ2-1

cdr3_aa: ASGLTISSTDTQY
v_call: TRBV12-5
j_call: TRBJ2-3

cdr3_aa: ASSRQGGDGYT
v_call: TRBV28
j_call: TRBJ1-2

cdr3_aa: ASSPGQGMGEQY
v_call: TRBV4-1
j_call: TRBJ2-7

cdr3_aa: ASRGGANTGELF
v_call: TRBV21-1
j_call: TRBJ2-2

cdr3_aa: AWSGGVTGELF
v_call: TRBV30
j_call: TRBJ2-2

cdr3_aa: ASSLKLPFGEQY
v_call: TRBV11-2
j_call: TRBJ2-7

cdr3_aa: ASSLAGETQY
v_call: TRBV5-1
j_call: TRBJ2-5

cdr3_aa: ASSLVTGFGNGYT
v_call: TRBV7-9
j_call: TRBJ1-2

cdr3_aa: ASSEAGGAF
v_call: TRBV25-1
j_call: TRBJ1-1

cdr3_aa: ASSDTPQGATYGYT
v_call: TRBV6-4
j_call: TRBJ1-2

cdr3_aa: ASSLAGQGANYGYT
v_call: TRBV11-3
j_call: TRBJ1-2

cdr3_aa: ASSVGPGGSNQPQH
v_call: TRBV9
j_call: TRBJ1-5

cdr3_aa: ASSLAGDSYEQY
v_call: TRBV7-2
j_call: TRBJ2-7

cdr3_aa: AWSLGGAQETQY
v_call: TRBV30
j_call: TRBJ2-5

cdr3_aa: ASHRGDISSSGNTIY
v_call: TRBV25-1
j_call: TRBJ1-3

cdr3_aa: ASSLVFHKY
v_call: TRBV7-2
j_call: TRBJ2-5

cdr3_aa: SVEADSGELF
v_call: TRBV29-1
j_call: TRBJ2-2

cdr3_aa: ATSRDRGAYNEQF
v_call: TRBV15
j_call: TRBJ2-1

cdr3_aa: ASSEGDGGTNEQY
v_call: TRBV2
j_call: TRBJ2-7

cdr3_aa: AISQSDEQF
v_call: TRBV10-3
j_call: TRBJ2-1

cdr3_aa: ASSYAQGSYEQY
v_call: TRBV7-2
j_call: TRBJ2-7

cdr3_aa: ASSLARGSGNTIY
v_call: TRBV7-9
j_call: TRBJ1-3

cdr3_aa: ATSSLLVGLAGANEQF
v_call: TRBV27
j_call: TRBJ2-1

cdr3_aa: ASSENPAAFYDGYT
v_call: TRBV10-1
j_call: TRBJ1-2

cdr3_aa: ASSVGAEETTIY
v_call: TRBV9
j_call: TRBJ1-3

cdr3_aa: ASSGGAYNEQF
v_call: TRBV4-1
j_call: TRBJ2-1

cdr3_aa: ATTRAGLADNEQF
v_call: TRBV6-5
j_call: TRBJ2-1

cdr3_aa: ASTEDNEQF
v_call: TRBV10-2
j_call: TRBJ2-1

cdr3_aa: ASSYSDRDNEQF
v_call: TRBV5-6
j_call: TRBJ2-1

cdr3_aa: ASSYGDNYEQY
v_call: TRBV6-6
j_call: TRBJ2-7